The present entry profiles one T cell receptor (beta chain) with its context. Its antigen target is currently unknown. Nothing much larger sits one base from this clone, and base qualities are not available. The time point label, read with the paper, signifies: patch test 1, 2 weeks after DPC sensitization. This sample's treatment or condition label indicates: therapeutic diphenylcyclopropenone sensitization with weekly scalp DPC. At each patch-test visit, blood was drawn before the patch test was applied. Patients were eligible if aged 18 to 70, diagnosed with alopecia and judged suitable for DPC therapy, and pregnant patients were excluded. Total RNA was extracted from unfractionated whole blood collected in Tempus Blood RNA tubes. This sample is drawn from a study of human T cells and chemical hapten exposure (dated by TCRdb to about 2021). For the wider study: For sensitization, 2% DPC in acetone was applied to a roughly 2 cm by roughly 2 cm area of upper inner arm skin. In alopecia patients, the study followed how the peripheral blood TCR repertoire changed in vivo over primary and secondary sensitization to diphenylcyclopropenone (DPC), a hapten. Libraries were pooled for sequencing, and variation in per-sample TCR yields was attributed mainly to small differences in library volumes within the pool. Patch tests used Finn chambers with 0.01% DPC on the upper back, scored after 6 days by International Contact Dermatitis Research Group standards. Alopecia areata with under or over 50% scalp involvement, alopecia totalis and alopecia universalis were represented in the patient cohort, which was mostly female. For TCR sequencing, blood came from some 31 alopecia patients at anywhere from one to four time points (pre-sensitization, 2, 6 and 24 weeks). Patient blood was sampled pre-sensitization (week 0) and at 2, 6 and about 24 weeks after DPC sensitization. Weekly therapeutic DPC doses were additionally applied to the scalp of patients throughout the roughly 24-week study period. The investigation overall reported the following: The number of PT1 expanded TCRs positively correlated with patch test score, significant at thresholds 8, 16 and 32 but not 4. Alopecia, a presumed autoimmune disease, was present in all patients, so the immune response of the patients might differ from that of healthy individuals. After repeated subsampling, the strength of the expansion versus patch-test correlation and the threshold at which it became significant changed. Compared with pre-sensitization or healthy control sets, expanded TCRs formed significantly more large CDR3 similarity clusters, which is consistent with antigen-driven responses. DPC sensitization did not change how many TCRs were above 1 in 1000 frequency, and no evidence was found of alterations in global repertoire structure.

Reading from cysteine to phenylalanine, the CDR3 counts 13 amino acids. Just CDR3 DNA is preserved here, 39 bases in frame from base 1. Sequences SNHLY (CDR1) and FYNNEI (CDR2) are obtained from the germline V gene. V drops 8 bases and J drops 3 bases, leaving 13 bases in between. The library was generated by RACE. Sequencing used a NextSeq 500. Library preparation attached unique molecular identifiers to individual cDNA molecules for quantitative, reproducible TCR counting. Each blood RNA sample was used to sequence both TCR alpha and TCR beta chains. The paper's data handling went like this. The median number of TCRs per sample was over 95,000, ranging from about 20,000 to 700,000. V, J and CDR3 annotation of the TCR reads was performed with the Decombinator software suite. Every sample was subsampled to the same number of TCRs (28,000) for the PS versus PT1 abundance plots. TCRs were defined as expanded if absent before sensitization and observed at least eight times at the 2-week time point. Starting from the raw public reads, TCRdb applied fastp trimming at Q25, assembled clones with MiXCR and retained in-frame beta chains. When rows share a CDR3 protein, they turn into one entry using the most common DNA and genes. TCRdb, not the original authors, processed these V and J calls. The sample records 85,000 or so distinct CDR3 sequences, about 11% of which are singletons. 3.5% to 4.5% of the sample is in the top ten clones.

This clonotype was sampled from a woman aged 45-60 years with alopecia areata. Some clones in this sample may be carry-over from other donors' samples. The specimen was whole blood, collected in connection with sensitization to the hapten diphenylcyclopropenone (DPC). The sequence links TRBV2 to TRBJ2-5; a weak D assignment points to TRBD1 (6 bases agree). The sequenced DNA: TGTGCCAGCTTCCGGGACAAGAAAGAGACCCAGTACTTC. Its product reads: CASFRDKKETQYF.